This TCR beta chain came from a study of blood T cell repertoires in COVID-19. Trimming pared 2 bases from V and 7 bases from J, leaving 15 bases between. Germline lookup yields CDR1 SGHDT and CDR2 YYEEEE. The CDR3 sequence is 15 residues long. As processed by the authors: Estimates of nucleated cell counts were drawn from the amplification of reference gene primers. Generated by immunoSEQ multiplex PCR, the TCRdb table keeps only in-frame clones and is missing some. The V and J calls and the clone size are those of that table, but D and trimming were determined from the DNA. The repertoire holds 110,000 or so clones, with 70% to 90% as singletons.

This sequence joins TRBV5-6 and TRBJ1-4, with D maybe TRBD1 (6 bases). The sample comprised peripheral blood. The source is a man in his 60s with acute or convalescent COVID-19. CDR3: CASSFGGRSIEKLFF. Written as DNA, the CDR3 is TGTGCCAGCAGCTTCGGGGGGCGTTCGATTGAAAAACTGTTTTTT.